Listed below are T cell receptor beta chains from one sample, sequenced in a study of type 1 regulatory T cells. In TCRdb, the reads were re-called with MiXCR into one record per CDR3 protein. The sample lists approximately 42,000 distinct CDR3 sequences, 9% to 15% occurring once. The antigens for these receptors are not known. Sequencing used cultured non-Tr1 T cells, either the whole culture or a sorted T cell fraction (not recorded which). These receptors originate from a human donor in good health. Each CDR3 is given without its conserved first and last residue.

>TRBV11-2
AGAFGGVAGTQY
>TRBV5-1
ASSLSSGSRDTQY
>TRBV5-1
ASRAEGAEAF
>TRBV5-1
ASSLSLQETQY
>TRBV5-6
ASSWTAGETQY
>TRBV12-3/TRBV12-4
ASTGTGGPDTQY
>TRBV5-6
ASSLRTGGPYGYT
>TRBV20-1
SPHSVLAHEQY
>TRBV5-1
ASSFRGLDTEAF
>TRBV12-3/TRBV12-4
ASSPEGAMGSGANVLT
>TRBV6-4
ASPPSGYEQY
>TRBV30
AWSATRGETQY
>TRBV7-2
ASSLVGRSTDTQY
>TRBV6-1
ASRHTGGSYEQY
>TRBV5-5
ASSEVTGHTDTQY
>TRBV5-6
ASSPGTIYEQY
>TRBV12-3/TRBV12-4
ASTPYGAGPYEQY
>TRBV7-2
ASSLVASGDTYEQY
>TRBV20-1
SATAGGRTLYNEQF
>TRBV10-3
ATHRATNEKLF
>TRBV5-6
ASSKGLAGATETQY
>TRBV11-2
ASSLGHTEAF
>TRBV5-1
ASSLGQGVADTQY
>TRBV20-1
SASSGTRKYNEQF
>TRBV29-1
SVEVGRYNEQF
>TRBV5-6
ASSRLYGAWETQY
>TRBV6-5
ASSCRTGLSGTEAF
>TRBV7-9
ASSLVGFGGYT
>TRBV20-1
SARGDRGDQPQH
>TRBV9
ASSPGTALAKNIQY
>TRBV5-4
ASSPATSGILKQY
>TRBV30
AWSVGLAGGPSGELF
>TRBV27
ASSPRTSSFSAQY
>TRBV7-3
ASSLTGTDQPQH
>TRBV7-6
ASSLGGSGANVLT
>TRBV27
ASSSTGYNSPLH
>TRBV12-3/TRBV12-4
ASSRWPNTEAF
>TRBV6-2/TRBV6-3
ASSQPLMRTEVF
>TRBV5-1
ASSLGPLQVTNTEAF
>TRBV24-1
ATSEHGQGKNIQY
>TRBV5-1
ASSIGGTGNTEAF
>TRBV5-6
ASSFPGGSEQY